The rows below give T cell receptor beta chains drawn from one sample of a study of blood T cell repertoires in COVID-19. Profiling relied on immunoSEQ multiplex PCR, and the TCRdb table lists in-frame clones only, not all of them. The table shows about 180,000 clones, with 89% occurring only once. The sample taken for sequencing was PBMCs or T cells enriched from blood (not recorded which). These receptors were obtained from a woman in her 40s with acute COVID-19. Each CDR3 is given with its conserved first and last residue. D genes are given only for firm matches. The size field is filled for only some rows; it gives once, few, many or a size class.

-,TRBJ2-7,-,TRBV5-6,CASSLVEDEQYF,TGTGCCAGCAGCTTGGTGGAGGACGAGCAGTACTTC
-,TRBJ2-2,-,TRBV7-3,CASSLTVASSNTGELFF,TGTGCCAGCAGCTTAACGGTCGCTAGCAGTAACACCGGGGAGCTGTTTTTT
few,TRBJ2-7,-,TRBV5-1,CASSLEATLEQYF,TGCGCCAGCAGCTTGGAAGCGACTCTCGAGCAGTACTTC
-,TRBJ2-7,TRBD2,TRBV4-1,CASSHSSGSLYEQYF,TGCGCCAGCAGCCATTCTAGCGGGAGTTTGTACGAGCAGTACTTC
-,TRBJ1-1,-,TRBV3-1/TRBV3-2,CASSRGRNTEAFF,TGTGCCAGCAGCAGAGGGAGGAACACTGAAGCTTTCTTT
-,TRBJ1-1,-,TRBV7-8,CASSLVGGRTEAFF,TGTGCCAGCAGCTTAGTTGGGGGGAGGACTGAAGCTTTCTTT
-,TRBJ2-1,-,TRBV6-5,CASSPGGSYNEQFF,TGTGCCAGCAGTCCCGGAGGCTCCTACAATGAGCAGTTCTTC
-,TRBJ1-5,-,TRBV19,CASSLLNQPQHF,TGTGCCAGTAGTCTACTTAATCAGCCCCAGCATTTT
-,TRBJ1-5,TRBD1,TRBV4-2,CASSQGRGDRGFGQPQHF,TGTGCCAGCAGCCAAGGGAGGGGGGACAGGGGGTTTGGACAGCCCCAGCATTTT
few,TRBJ2-4,TRBD1,TRBV6-5,CASRHDRADVQYF,TGTGCCAGCAGGCACGACAGGGCCGATGTTCAGTACTTC
-,TRBJ1-2,TRBD1,TRBV6-5,CASSRDRGQDGYTF,TGTGCCAGCAGTCGAGACAGGGGGCAAGATGGCTACACCTTC
-,TRBJ1-4,-,TRBV4-1,CASSPTMSLGVNEKLFF,TGCGCCAGCAGCCCAACCATGAGTTTGGGAGTTAATGAAAAACTGTTTTTT
-,TRBJ2-1,TRBD2,TRBV19,CASTPPAAGASHEQFF,TGTGCCAGTACCCCACCGGCAGCGGGAGCCTCTCATGAGCAGTTCTTC
-,TRBJ1-4,-,TRBV19,CASSGGGGLGEKLFF,TGTGCCAGTAGTGGCGGGGGAGGGCTTGGGGAAAAACTGTTTTTT
-,TRBJ1-1,TRBD1,TRBV5-1,CASSPQGQGMNTEAFF,TGCGCCAGCAGCCCCCAAGGACAGGGGATGAACACTGAAGCTTTCTTT
-,TRBJ1-4,-,TRBV19,CASSIADSNEKLFF,TGTGCCAGTAGTATAGCGGACAGTAATGAAAAACTGTTTTTT
-,TRBJ2-1,TRBD2,TRBV29-1,CSVEGVAGGPHAEQFF,TGCAGCGTTGAGGGGGTCGCGGGAGGGCCGCACGCTGAGCAGTTCTTC
-,TRBJ1-4,-,TRBV19,CASRSDWGGEKLFF,TGTGCCAGTAGGTCCGACTGGGGGGGTGAAAAACTGTTTTTT
-,TRBJ1-3,TRBD1,TRBV4-1,CASSQVSGTVQRSGNTIYF,TGCGCCAGCAGCCAAGTAAGTGGGACAGTCCAAAGGTCTGGAAACACCATATATTTT
-,TRBJ1-4,-,TRBV7-8,CASSLDRTSNEKLFF,TGTGCCAGCAGCTTGGACCGGACTTCTAATGAAAAACTGTTTTTT
-,TRBJ2-1,-,TRBV27,CASSLSYASASSYNEQFF,TGTGCCAGCAGCCTATCGTATGCTAGCGCGAGCTCCTACAATGAGCAGTTCTTC
-,TRBJ1-1,-,TRBV9,CASSVPGDTEAFF,TGTGCCAGCAGCGTACCGGGGGACACTGAAGCTTTCTTT
-,TRBJ2-7,-,TRBV6-5,CASSYRRGYEQYF,TGTGCCAGCAGTTACCGCAGGGGTTACGAGCAGTACTTC
-,TRBJ1-2,-,TRBV5-1,CASRAGSSNYGYTF,TGCGCCAGCCGAGCGGGTAGCTCAAACTATGGCTACACCTTC
-,TRBJ1-2,TRBD1,TRBV3-1/TRBV3-2,CASSQGGTGQRGYTF,TGTGCCAGCAGCCAAGGGGGGACAGGGCAGCGTGGCTACACCTTC
-,TRBJ2-2,TRBD1,TRBV24-1,CATSDSAGTGVTGELFF,TGTGCCACCAGTGATTCCGCCGGGACAGGGGTTACCGGGGAGCTGTTTTTT
-,TRBJ1-3,-,TRBV28,CASSRTVGNTIYF,TGTGCCAGCAGTCGGACAGTTGGAAACACCATATATTTT
-,TRBJ1-4,-,TRBV30,CAWSVRRSNEKLFF,TGTGCCTGGAGTGTACGGCGGAGTAATGAAAAACTGTTTTTT
-,TRBJ2-5,TRBD1,TRBV4-2,CASSQEGRGRETQYF,TGTGCCAGCAGCCAAGAAGGTAGGGGGCGTGAGACCCAGTACTTC
-,TRBJ2-3,TRBD2,TRBV5-1,CASSQGLADTDTQYF,TGCGCCAGCAGCCAGGGACTAGCGGATACAGATACGCAGTATTTT
-,TRBJ2-5,-,TRBV9,CASSVAGSQETQYF,TGTGCCAGCAGCGTAGCGGGGTCCCAAGAGACCCAGTACTTC
-,TRBJ1-4,-,TRBV19,CASSIDRETNEKLFF,TGTGCCAGTAGTATAGACCGGGAGACTAATGAAAAACTGTTTTTT
-,TRBJ1-2,-,TRBV28,CASRVDSNGSLTF,TGTGCCAGCAGGGTGGACAGCAATGGTTCTCTCACCTTC
-,TRBJ2-1,TRBD2,TRBV4-1,CASSHPLAGGSSYNEQFF,TGCGCCAGCAGCCATCCTCTAGCGGGAGGGTCCTCCTACAATGAGCAGTTCTTC
few,TRBJ1-5,TRBD1,TRBV10-3,CAISGTGTNQPQHF,TGTGCCATCAGTGGGACAGGGACGAATCAGCCCCAGCATTTT
-,TRBJ2-5,-,TRBV7-3,CACGRTDNQETQYF,TGTGCCTGCGGGCGGACAGATAACCAAGAGACCCAGTACTTC
-,TRBJ2-3,TRBD2,TRBV4-2,CASSPRTSGGTDTQYF,TGTGCCAGCAGCCCTCGGACTAGCGGGGGCACAGATACGCAGTATTTT